A selection of T cell receptor beta chains follows, all from one sample in a study of memory CD4+ T cells and cytomegalovirus serostatus. Using immunoSEQ multiplex PCR, the repertoire was profiled, and TCRdb retains in-frame clones only, with some absent. The profile shows tens of thousands of clones, roughly 80% of them singletons. Specimen: memory CD4+ T cells from blood. The receptors shown here come from an adult in good health and CMV-seronegative. Some clones in this sample may be carry-over from other donors' samples. The CDR3 runs from the conserved cysteine through the conserved F or W. The D gene is left open where the match is weak. Where a row states a size, it is once, few, many or the class of an expanded clone; other rows omit it.

cdr3_nt cdr3_aa cdr3_length v_call d_call j_call clone_size
TGCGCCAGCAGCTTGGCCGTGGGGAACACCGGGGAGCTGTTTTTT CASSLAVGNTGELFF 15 TRBV5-1 - TRBJ2-2 -
TGTGCCAGCAGCCCCGGCGGATCGCCCCAGCATTTT CASSPGGSPQHF 12 TRBV7-9 - TRBJ1-5 -
TGTGCCTGGAGTGTACCGGGGGCGTCTGGCTACACCTTC CAWSVPGASGYTF 13 TRBV30 - TRBJ1-2 -
TGTGCCAGCAGCCAAATGCGCCAGATGAACACCGGGGAGCTGTTTTTT CASSQMRQMNTGELFF 16 TRBV14 - TRBJ2-2 few
TGTGCCAGCAGCCTTACATCGGGCACAGATACGCAGTATTTT CASSLTSGTDTQYF 14 TRBV7-9 - TRBJ2-3 -
TGTGCCAGCAGCGTAATCCCAGTAGCGGGGGGGTCAGATACGCAGTATTTT CASSVIPVAGGSDTQYF 17 TRBV9 TRBD2 TRBJ2-3 once
TGCGCCAGCAGCTTCGGGACAGGGGATGAAAAACTGTTTTTT CASSFGTGDEKLFF 14 TRBV5-1 TRBD1 TRBJ1-4 -
TGTGCCTGGAGTTCAGGAGGGACAGGGTATGGCTACACCTTC CAWSSGGTGYGYTF 14 TRBV30 TRBD1 TRBJ1-2 once
TGTGCCAGCTCACTCAGACAGGGAGGACAGCCCCAGCATTTT CASSLRQGGQPQHF 14 TRBV18 TRBD1 TRBJ1-5 -
TGCGCCAGCAGCTTGGACAGGGGATCTAACTATGGCTACACCTTC CASSLDRGSNYGYTF 15 TRBV5-1 TRBD1 TRBJ1-2 -
TGTGCCAGCAGTTACCAGCGGGGCACAGATACGCAGTATTTT CASSYQRGTDTQYF 14 TRBV6-6 - TRBJ2-3 -
TGTGCCAGCAGCCCGGGACAGGTCCCAGGCCCTTTATCTGGCTACACCTTC CASSPGQVPGPLSGYTF 17 TRBV7-2 TRBD1 TRBJ1-2 -
TGTGCCAGCAGTGAGGACAGGGGTAACTATGGCTACACCTTC CASSEDRGNYGYTF 14 TRBV25-1 TRBD1 TRBJ1-2 few
TGTGCCAGTAGTATAAGGCCGACAGGGGCCAGCAATCAGCCCCAGCATTTT CASSIRPTGASNQPQHF 17 TRBV19 TRBD1 TRBJ1-5 few
TGTGCCAGTACCGCTACTCCGGGACAGGGGGCGCCGGCTAATGAAAAACTGTTTTTT CASTATPGQGAPANEKLFF 19 TRBV19 TRBD1 TRBJ1-4 few
TGTGCCAGCGGCAGGCCCTATGGCTACACCTTC CASGRPYGYTF 11 TRBV6-6 - TRBJ1-2 -
TGTGCCAGCAGCTTAGCGGGTCCCCTCGGCTACACCTTC CASSLAGPLGYTF 13 TRBV7-9 - TRBJ1-2 -
TGTGCCAGCAGCGCGCAGGGAGTAAACTATGGCTACACCTTC CASSAQGVNYGYTF 14 TRBV9 - TRBJ1-2 -
TGTGCCAGCAGCTCCAGTGGGACAGGGTTTTCAGCTGGGGCCAACGTCCTGACTTTC CASSSSGTGFSAGANVLTF 19 TRBV7-3 TRBD1 TRBJ2-6 -
TGTGCCAGCAGTGTCGGGAACACCGGGGAGCTGTTTTTT CASSVGNTGELFF 13 TRBV2 - TRBJ2-2 -
TGTGCCATCAGTGAGCTTATGAACAGGGGCGGGGGGGAGCAGTACTTC CAISELMNRGGGEQYF 16 TRBV10-3 - TRBJ2-7 -
TGCGCCAGCAGTTGGAGCTCAGTAGCGACCACCGGGGAGCTGTTTTTT CASSWSSVATTGELFF 16 TRBV5-1 - TRBJ2-2 -
TGTGCCAGCAGCAGCCGCAGGGGTTTGGAAGGCTACACCTTC CASSSRRGLEGYTF 14 TRBV7-2 - TRBJ1-2 -
TGTGCCAGCAGCTTTCCTAGCGGGTCCTACAATGAGCAGTTCTTC CASSFPSGSYNEQFF 15 TRBV5-4 TRBD2 TRBJ2-1 -
TGTGCCAGCAGCTTATTGGTGGGGGGGAAAGAGACCCAGTACTTC CASSLLVGGKETQYF 15 TRBV5-4 TRBD2 TRBJ2-5 -
TGTGCCAGCAGCTTAATAGCCTACGAGCAGTACTTC CASSLIAYEQYF 12 TRBV7-9 - TRBJ2-7 -
TGTGCCAGCAGCTTAGTTTTCTTTGGGCGGGGGGACAATGAGCAGTTCTTC CASSLVFFGRGDNEQFF 17 TRBV7-2 TRBD2 TRBJ2-1 -
TGTGCCAGCAGCTTGGCGGGGGGCGTCACTGAAGCTTTCTTT CASSLAGGVTEAFF 14 TRBV5-6 - TRBJ1-1 -
TGTGCCAGTAGTATAGCGAGTGGGGGCTTATACGAGCAGTACTTC CASSIASGGLYEQYF 15 TRBV19 - TRBJ2-7 -
TGTGCCAGCAGTCAAACTACAGGGAATCAGCCCCAGCATTTT CASSQTTGNQPQHF 14 TRBV6-6 - TRBJ1-5 -
TGTGCCAGCAGCTTAAACGCCCAGACGAATGGCTACACCTTC CASSLNAQTNGYTF 14 TRBV7-9 - TRBJ1-2 -
TGTGCCAGCAGTGAAGACCCCCTAGCGGGGTGGAATGAGCAGTTCTTC CASSEDPLAGWNEQFF 16 TRBV6-1 TRBD2 TRBJ2-1 -
TGTGCCTGGAGTGGGGACAGCAATCAGCCCCAGCATTTT CAWSGDSNQPQHF 13 TRBV30 - TRBJ1-5 -
TGTGCCATCAGTGAGACAGGGCTTCCTGGAAACACCATATATTTT CAISETGLPGNTIYF 15 TRBV10-3 - TRBJ1-3 -
TGTGCCAGCAGCAGTCGCGGGGCCACCTACGAGCAGTACTTC CASSSRGATYEQYF 14 TRBV11-2 - TRBJ2-7 few
TGTGCCAGTAGTATGCAGGGTGAAACAGATACGCAGTATTTT CASSMQGETDTQYF 14 TRBV19 - TRBJ2-3 -
TGTGCCAGCAGTGTGACAGGCATGAACACTGAAGCTTTCTTT CASSVTGMNTEAFF 14 TRBV25-1 - TRBJ1-1 -
TGTGCCAGCAGCCCCGCCCATTCGGATACGCAGTATTTT CASSPAHSDTQYF 13 TRBV11-1 - TRBJ2-3 -
TGCGCCAGCAGCCGCTCCGTCACAGGGCAAACTAACTATGGCTACACCTTC CASSRSVTGQTNYGYTF 17 TRBV4-3 - TRBJ1-2 -
TGTGCCAGCAGCTGGGGACAGGTTAATCAGCCCCAGCATTTT CASSWGQVNQPQHF 14 TRBV5-8 TRBD1 TRBJ1-5 -
TGTGCCAGCAGCCAAGGGACTGAAGCTTTCTTT CASSQGTEAFF 11 TRBV11-1 - TRBJ1-1 -
TGTGCCAGTAGTATGGGACAGAAATCCTATGGCTACACCTTC CASSMGQKSYGYTF 14 TRBV19 TRBD1 TRBJ1-2 -